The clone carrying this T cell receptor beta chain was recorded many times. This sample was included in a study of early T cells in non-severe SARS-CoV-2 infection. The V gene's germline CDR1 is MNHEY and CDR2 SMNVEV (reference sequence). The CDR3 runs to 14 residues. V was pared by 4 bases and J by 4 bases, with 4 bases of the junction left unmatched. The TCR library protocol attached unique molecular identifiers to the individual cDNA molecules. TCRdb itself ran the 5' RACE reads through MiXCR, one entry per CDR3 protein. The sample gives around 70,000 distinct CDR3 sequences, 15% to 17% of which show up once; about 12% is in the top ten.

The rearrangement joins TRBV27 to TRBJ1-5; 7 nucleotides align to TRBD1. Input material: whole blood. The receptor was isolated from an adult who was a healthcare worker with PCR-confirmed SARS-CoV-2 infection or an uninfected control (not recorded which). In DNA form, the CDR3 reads TGTGCCAGCAGTTCTCGACAGGGTAATCAGCCCCAGCATTTT. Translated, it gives CASSSRQGNQPQHF.